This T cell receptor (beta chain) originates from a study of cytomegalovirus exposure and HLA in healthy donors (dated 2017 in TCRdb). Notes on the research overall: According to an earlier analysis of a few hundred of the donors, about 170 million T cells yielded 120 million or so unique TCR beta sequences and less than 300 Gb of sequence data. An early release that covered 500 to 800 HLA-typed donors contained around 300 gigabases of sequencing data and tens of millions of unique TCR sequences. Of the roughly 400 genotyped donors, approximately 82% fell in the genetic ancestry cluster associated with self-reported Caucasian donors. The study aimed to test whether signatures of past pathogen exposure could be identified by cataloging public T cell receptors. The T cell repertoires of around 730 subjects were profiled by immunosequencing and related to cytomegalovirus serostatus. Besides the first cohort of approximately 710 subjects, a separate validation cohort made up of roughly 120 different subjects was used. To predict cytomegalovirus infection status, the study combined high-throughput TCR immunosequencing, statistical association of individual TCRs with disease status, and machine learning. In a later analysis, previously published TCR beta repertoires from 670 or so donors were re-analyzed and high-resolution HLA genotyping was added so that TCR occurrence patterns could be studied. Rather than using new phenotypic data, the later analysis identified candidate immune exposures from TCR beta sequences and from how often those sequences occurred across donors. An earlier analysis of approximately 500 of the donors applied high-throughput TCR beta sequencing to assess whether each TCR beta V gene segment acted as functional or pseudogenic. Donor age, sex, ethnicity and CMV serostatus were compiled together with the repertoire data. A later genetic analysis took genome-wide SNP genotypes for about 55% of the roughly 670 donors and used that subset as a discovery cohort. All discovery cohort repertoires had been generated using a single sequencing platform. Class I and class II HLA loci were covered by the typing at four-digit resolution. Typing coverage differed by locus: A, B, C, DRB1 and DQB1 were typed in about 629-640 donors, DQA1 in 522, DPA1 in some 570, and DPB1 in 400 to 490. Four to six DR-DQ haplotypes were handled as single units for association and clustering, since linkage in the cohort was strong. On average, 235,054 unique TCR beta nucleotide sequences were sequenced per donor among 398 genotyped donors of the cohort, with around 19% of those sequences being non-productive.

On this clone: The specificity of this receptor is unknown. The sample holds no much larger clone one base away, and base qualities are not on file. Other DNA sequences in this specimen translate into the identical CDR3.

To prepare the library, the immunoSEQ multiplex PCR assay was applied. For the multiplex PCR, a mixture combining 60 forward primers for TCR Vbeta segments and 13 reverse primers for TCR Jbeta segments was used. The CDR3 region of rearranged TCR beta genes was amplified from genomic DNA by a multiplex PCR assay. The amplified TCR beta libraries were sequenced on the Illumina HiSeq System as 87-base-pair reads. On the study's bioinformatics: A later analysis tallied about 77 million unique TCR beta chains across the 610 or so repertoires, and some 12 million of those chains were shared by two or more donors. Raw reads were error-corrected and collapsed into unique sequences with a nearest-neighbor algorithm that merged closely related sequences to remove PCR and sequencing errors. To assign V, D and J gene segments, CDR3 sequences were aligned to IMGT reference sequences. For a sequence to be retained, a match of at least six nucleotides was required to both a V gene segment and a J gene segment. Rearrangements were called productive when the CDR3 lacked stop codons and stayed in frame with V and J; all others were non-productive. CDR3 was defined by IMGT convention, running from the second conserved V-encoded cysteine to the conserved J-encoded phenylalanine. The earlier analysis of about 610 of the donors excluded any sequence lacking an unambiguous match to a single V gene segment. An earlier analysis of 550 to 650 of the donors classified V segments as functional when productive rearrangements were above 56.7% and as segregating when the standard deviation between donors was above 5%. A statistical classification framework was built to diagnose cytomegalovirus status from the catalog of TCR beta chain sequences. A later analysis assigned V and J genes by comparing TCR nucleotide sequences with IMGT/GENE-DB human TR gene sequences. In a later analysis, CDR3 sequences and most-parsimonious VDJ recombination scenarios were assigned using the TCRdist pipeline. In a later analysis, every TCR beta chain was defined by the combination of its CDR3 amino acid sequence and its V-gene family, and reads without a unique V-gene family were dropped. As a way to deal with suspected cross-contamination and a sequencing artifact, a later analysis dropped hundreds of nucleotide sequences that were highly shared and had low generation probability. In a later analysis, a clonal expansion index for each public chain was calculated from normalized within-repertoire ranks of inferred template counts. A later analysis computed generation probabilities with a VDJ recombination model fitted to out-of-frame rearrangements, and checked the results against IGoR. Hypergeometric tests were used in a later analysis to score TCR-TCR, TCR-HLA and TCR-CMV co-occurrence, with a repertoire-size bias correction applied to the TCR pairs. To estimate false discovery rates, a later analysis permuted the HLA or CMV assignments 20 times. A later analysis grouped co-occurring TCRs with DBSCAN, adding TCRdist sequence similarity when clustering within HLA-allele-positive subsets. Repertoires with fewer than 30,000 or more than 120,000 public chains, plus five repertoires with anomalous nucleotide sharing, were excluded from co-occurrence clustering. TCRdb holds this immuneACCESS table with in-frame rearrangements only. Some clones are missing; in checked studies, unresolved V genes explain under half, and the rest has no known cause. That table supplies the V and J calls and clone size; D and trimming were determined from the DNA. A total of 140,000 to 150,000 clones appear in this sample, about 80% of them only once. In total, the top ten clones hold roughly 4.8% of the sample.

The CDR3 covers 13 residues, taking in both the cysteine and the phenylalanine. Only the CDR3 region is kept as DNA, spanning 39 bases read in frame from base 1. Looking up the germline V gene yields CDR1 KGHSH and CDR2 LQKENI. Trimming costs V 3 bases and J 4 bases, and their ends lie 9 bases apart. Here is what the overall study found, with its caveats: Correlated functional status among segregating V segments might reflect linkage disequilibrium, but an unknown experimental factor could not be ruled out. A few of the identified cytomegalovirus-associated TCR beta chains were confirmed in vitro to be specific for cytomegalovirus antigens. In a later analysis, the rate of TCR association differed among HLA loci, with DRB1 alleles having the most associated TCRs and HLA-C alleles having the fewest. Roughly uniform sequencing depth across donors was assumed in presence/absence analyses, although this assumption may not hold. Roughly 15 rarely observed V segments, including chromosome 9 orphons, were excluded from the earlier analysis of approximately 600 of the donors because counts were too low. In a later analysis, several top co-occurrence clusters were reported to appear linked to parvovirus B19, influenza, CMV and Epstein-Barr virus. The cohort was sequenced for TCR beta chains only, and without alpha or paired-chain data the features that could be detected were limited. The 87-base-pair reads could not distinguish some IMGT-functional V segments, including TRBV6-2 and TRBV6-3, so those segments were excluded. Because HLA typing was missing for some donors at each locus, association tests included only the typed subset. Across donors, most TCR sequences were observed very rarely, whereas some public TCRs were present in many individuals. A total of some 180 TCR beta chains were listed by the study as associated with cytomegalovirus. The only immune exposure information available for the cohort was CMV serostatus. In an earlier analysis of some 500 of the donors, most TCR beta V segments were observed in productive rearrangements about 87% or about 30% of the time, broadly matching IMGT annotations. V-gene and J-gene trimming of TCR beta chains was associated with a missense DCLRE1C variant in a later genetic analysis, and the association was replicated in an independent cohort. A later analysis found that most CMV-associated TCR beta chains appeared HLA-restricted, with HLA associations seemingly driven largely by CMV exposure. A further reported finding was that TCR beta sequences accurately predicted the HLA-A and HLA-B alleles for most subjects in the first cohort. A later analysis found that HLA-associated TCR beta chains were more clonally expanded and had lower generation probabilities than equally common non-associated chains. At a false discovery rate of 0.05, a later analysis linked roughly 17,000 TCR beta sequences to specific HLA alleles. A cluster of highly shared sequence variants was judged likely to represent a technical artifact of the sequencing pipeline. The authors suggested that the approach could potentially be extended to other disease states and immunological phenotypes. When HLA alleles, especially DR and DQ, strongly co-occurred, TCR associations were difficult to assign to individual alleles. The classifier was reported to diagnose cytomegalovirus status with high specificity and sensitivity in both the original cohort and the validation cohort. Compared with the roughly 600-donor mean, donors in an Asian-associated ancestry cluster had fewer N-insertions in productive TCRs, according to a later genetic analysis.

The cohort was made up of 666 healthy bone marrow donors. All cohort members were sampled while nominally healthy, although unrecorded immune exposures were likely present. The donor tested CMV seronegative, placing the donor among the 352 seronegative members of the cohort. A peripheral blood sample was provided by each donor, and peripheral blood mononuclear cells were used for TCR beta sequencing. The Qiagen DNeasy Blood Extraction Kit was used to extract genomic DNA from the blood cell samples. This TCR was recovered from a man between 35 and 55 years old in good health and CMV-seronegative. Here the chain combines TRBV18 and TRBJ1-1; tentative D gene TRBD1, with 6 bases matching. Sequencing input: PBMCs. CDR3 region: CASSPQGPTEAFF. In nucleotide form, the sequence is TGTGCCAGCTCACCGCAGGGGCCCACTGAAGCTTTCTTT.